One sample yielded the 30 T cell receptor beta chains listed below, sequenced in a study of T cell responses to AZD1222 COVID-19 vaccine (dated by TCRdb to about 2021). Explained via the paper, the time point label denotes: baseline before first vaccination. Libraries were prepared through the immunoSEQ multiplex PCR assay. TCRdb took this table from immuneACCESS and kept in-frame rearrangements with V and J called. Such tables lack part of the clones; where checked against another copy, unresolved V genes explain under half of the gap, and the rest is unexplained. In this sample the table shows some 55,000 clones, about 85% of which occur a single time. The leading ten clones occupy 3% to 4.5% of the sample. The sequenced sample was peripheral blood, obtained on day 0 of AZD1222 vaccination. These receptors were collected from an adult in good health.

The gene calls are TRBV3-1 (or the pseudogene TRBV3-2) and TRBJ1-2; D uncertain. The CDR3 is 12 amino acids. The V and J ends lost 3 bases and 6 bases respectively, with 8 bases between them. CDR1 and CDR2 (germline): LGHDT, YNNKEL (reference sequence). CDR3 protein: CASSHFSDGYTF. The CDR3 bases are TGTGCCAGCAGCCACTTTTCCGATGGCTACACCTTC.

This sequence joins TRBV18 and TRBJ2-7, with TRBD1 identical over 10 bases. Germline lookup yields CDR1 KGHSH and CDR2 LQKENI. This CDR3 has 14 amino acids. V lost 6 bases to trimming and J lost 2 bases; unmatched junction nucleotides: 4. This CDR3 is CASSPGQGAYEQYF. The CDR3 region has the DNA TGTGCCAGCTCGCCAGGACAGGGGGCCTACGAGCAGTACTTC.

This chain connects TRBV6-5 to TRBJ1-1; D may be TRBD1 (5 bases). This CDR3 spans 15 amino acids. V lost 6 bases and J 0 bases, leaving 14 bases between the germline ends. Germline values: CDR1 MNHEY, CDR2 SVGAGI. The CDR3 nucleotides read TGTGCCAGCAGCTGGGGGGGGTCAATGAACACTGAAGCTTTCTTT. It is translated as CASSWGGSMNTEAFF.

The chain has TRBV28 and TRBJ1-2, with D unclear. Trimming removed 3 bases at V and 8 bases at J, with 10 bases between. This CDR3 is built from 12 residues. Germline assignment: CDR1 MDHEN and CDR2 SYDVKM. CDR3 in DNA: TGTGCCAGCAGTTTTGGGAAAACGGGCTACACCTTC. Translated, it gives CASSFGKTGYTF.

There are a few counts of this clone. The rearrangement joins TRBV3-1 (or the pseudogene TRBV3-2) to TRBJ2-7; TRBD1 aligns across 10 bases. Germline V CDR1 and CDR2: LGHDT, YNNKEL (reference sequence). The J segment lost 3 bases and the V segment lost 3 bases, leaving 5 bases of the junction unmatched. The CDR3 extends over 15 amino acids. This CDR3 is CASSHKDRGGYEQYF. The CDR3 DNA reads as TGTGCCAGCAGCCACAAGGACAGGGGGGGCTACGAGCAGTACTTC.

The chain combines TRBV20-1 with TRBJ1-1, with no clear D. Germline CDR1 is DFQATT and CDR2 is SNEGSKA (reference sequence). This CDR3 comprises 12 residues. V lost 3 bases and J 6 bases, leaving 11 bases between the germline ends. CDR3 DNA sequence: TGCAGTGCTAGTGGCCGGGCAGCTGAAGCTTTCTTT. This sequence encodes CSASGRAAEAFF.

DNA for the CDR3: TGTGCCAGCAGCGGACAGGGGGCTACCCCTCCGTCAGATACGCAGTATTTT. Translated, it gives CASSGQGATPPSDTQYF. The chain employs TRBV11-2 and TRBJ2-3; 11 positions agree with TRBD1. Germline CDR1 is SGHAT and CDR2 is FQNNGV. Germline trimming cut 5 bases from V and 4 bases from J; bases unmatched to any gene: 11. The CDR3 spans 17 residues.

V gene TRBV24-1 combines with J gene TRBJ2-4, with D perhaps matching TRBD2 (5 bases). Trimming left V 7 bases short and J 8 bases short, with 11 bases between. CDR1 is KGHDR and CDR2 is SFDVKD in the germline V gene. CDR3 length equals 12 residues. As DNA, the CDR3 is TGTGCCACCAGGGGAGATCGAGACATTCAGTACTTC. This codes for CATRGDRDIQYF.

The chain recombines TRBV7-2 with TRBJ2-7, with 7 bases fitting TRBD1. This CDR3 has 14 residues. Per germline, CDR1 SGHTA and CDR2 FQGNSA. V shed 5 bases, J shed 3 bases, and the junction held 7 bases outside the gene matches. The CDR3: CASSPDRALYEQYF. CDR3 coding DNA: TGTGCCAGCAGCCCCGACAGGGCGCTCTACGAGCAGTACTTC.

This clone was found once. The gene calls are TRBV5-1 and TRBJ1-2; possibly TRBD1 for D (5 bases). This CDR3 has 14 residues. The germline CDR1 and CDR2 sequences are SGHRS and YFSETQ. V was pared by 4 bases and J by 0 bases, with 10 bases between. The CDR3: CASSQDNTNYGYTF. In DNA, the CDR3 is TGCGCCAGCAGCCAGGACAATACTAACTATGGCTACACCTTC.

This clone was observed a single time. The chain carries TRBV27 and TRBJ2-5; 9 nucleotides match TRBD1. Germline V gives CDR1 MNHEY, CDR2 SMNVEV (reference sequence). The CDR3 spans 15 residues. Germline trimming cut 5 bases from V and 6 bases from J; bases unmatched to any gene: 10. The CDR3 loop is CASSPRPGQGQTQYF. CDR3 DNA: TGTGCCAGCAGTCCCAGGCCGGGACAGGGTCAGACCCAGTACTTC.

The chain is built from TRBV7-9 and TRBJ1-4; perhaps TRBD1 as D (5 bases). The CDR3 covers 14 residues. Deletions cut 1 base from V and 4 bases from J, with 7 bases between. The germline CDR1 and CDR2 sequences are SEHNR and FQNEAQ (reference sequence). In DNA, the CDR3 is TGTGCCAGCAGCTTAGTGGGGGGTAATGAAAAACTGTTTTTT. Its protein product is CASSLVGGNEKLFF.

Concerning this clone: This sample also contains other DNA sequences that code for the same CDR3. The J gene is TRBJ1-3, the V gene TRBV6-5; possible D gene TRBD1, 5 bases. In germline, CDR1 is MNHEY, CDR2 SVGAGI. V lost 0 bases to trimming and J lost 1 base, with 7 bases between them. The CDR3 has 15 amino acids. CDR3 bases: TGTGCCAGCAGTTACTCCGGGGGATCTGGAAACACCATATATTTT. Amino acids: CASSYSGGSGNTIYF.

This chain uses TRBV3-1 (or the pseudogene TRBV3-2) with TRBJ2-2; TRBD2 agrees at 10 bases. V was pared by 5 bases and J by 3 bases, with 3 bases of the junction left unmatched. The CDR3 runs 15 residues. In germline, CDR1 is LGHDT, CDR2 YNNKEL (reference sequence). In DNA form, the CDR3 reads TGTGCCAGCAGCGCGGGGACTAGCGACACCGGGGAGCTGTTTTTT. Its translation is CASSAGTSDTGELFF.

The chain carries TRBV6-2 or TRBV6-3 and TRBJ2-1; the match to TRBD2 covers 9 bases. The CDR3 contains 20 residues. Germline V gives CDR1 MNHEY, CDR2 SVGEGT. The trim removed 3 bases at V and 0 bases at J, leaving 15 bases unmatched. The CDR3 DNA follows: TGTGCCAGCAGTTATGAACTCGGCCTAGCGGGGCGTAGCTCCTACAATGAGCAGTTCTTC. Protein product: CASSYELGLAGRSSYNEQFF.

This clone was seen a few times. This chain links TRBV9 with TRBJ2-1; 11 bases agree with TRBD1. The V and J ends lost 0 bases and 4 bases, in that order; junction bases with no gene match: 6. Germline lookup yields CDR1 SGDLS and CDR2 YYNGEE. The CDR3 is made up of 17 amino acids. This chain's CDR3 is CASSVGDRGRVYNEQFF. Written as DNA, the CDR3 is TGTGCCAGCAGCGTAGGGGACAGGGGGAGGGTATACAATGAGCAGTTCTTC.

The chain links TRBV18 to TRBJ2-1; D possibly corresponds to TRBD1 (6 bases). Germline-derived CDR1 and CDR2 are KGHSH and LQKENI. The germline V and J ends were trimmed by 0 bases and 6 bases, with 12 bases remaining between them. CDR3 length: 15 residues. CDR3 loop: CASSPPKEGGNEQFF. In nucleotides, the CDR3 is TGTGCCAGCTCACCACCAAAGGAAGGGGGCAATGAGCAGTTCTTC.

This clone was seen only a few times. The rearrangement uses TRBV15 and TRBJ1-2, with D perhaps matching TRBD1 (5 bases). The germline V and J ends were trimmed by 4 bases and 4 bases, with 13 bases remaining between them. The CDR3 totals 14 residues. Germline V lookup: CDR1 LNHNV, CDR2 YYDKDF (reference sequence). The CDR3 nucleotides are TGTGCCACCAGCACCCGGGGGATGAGCTATGGCTACACCTTC. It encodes CATSTRGMSYGYTF.

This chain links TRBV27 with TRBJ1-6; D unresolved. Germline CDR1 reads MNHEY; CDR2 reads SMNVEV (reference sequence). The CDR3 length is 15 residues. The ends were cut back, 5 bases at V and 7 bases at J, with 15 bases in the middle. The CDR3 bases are TGTGCCAGCAGTCCCCTGTGGGGAGAGAATTCACCCCTCCACTTT. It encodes CASSPLWGENSPLHF.

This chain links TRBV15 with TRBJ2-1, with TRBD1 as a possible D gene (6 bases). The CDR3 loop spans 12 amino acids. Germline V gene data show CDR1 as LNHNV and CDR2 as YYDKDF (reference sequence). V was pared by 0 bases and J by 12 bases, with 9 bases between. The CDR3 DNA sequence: TGTGCCACCAGCAGAGACAGAGGGGGGCAGTTCTTC. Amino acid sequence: CATSRDRGGQFF.

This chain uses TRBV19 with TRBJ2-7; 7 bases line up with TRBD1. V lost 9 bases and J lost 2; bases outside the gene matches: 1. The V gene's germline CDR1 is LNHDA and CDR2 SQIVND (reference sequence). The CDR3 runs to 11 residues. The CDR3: CASGTAYEQYF. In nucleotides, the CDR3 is TGTGCCAGCGGGACAGCCTACGAGCAGTACTTC. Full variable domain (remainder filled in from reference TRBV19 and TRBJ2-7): DGGITQSPKYLFRKEGQNVTLSCEQNLNHDAMYWYRQDPGQGLRLIYYSQIVNDFQKGDIAEGYSVSREKKESFPLTVTSAQKNPTAFYLCASGTAYEQYFGPGTRLTVT.

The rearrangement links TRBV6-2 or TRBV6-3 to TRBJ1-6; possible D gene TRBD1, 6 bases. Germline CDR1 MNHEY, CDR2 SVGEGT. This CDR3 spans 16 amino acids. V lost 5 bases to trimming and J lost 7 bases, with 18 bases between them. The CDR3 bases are TGTGCCAGCAGTAACCCGTTGGGGGGCAGGAATTCACCCCTCCACTTT. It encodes CASSNPLGGRNSPLHF.

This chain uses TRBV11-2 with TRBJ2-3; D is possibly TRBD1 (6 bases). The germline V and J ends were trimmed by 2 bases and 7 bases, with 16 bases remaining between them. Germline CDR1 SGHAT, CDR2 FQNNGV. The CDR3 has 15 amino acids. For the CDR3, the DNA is TGTGCCAGCAGCTTAATGGGGGCCTCACCCCATACGCAGTATTTT. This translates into CASSLMGASPHTQYF.

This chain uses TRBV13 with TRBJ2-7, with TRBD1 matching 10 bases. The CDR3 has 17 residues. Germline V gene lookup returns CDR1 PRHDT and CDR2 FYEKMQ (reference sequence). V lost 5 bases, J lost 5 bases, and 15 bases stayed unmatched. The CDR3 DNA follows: TGTGCCAGCAGCCGGACAGGGGGGGGAAAGGGAGGACACGAGCAGTACTTC. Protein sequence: CASSRTGGGKGGHEQYF.

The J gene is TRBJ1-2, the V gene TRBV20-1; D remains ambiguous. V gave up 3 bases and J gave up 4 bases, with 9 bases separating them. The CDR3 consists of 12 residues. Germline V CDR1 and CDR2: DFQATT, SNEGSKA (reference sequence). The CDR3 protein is CSASGGIYGYTF. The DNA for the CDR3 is TGCAGTGCTAGTGGCGGAATCTATGGCTACACCTTC.

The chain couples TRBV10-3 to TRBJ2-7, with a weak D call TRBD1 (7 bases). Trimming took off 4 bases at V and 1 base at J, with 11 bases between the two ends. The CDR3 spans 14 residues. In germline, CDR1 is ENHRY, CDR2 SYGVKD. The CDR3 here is CAISGQGGSYEQYF. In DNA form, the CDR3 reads TGTGCCATCAGTGGACAGGGAGGATCCTACGAGCAGTACTTC.

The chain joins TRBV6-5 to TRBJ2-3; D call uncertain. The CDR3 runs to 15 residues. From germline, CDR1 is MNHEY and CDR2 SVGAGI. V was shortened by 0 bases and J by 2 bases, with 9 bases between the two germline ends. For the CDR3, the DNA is TGTGCCAGCAGTTACTCGAAGGTTACCACAGATACGCAGTATTTT. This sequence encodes CASSYSKVTTDTQYF.

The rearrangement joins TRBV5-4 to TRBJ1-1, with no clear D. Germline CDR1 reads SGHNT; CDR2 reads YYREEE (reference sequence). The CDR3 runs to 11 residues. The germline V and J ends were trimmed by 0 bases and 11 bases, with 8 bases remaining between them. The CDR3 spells CASSLGQRAFF. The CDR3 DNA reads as TGTGCCAGCAGCTTGGGGCAGAGGGCTTTCTTT.

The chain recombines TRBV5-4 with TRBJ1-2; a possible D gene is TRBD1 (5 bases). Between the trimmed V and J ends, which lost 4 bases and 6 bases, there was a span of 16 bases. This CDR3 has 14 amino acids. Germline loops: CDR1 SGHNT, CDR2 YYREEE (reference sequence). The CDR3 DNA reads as TGTGCCAGCAGCCTACCCGGACAAGGTCATGGCTACACCTTC. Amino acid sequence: CASSLPGQGHGYTF.

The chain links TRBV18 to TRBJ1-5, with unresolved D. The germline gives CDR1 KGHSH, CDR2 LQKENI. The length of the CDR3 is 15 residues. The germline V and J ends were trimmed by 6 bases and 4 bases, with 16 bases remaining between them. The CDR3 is CASSTNSQANQPQHF. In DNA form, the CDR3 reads TGTGCCAGCTCCACCAATTCGCAGGCTAATCAGCCCCAGCATTTT.